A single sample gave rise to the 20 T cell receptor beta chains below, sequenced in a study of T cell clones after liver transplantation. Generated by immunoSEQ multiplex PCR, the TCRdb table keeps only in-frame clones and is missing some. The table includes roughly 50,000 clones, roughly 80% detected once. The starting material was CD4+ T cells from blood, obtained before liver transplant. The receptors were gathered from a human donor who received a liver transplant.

The CDR3 DNA follows: TGTGCCAGCAGCTTATTAGTTGGTAGCGGGGGGTGGAATGAGCAGTTCTTC. This encodes CASSLLVGSGGWNEQFF. V and J are TRBV7-2 and TRBJ2-1, with 10 bases aligning to TRBD2. CDR3 length: 17 residues. CDR1 and CDR2 (germline): SGHTA, FQGNSA. J was trimmed by 7 bases and V by 2 bases; bases with no gene match: 11.

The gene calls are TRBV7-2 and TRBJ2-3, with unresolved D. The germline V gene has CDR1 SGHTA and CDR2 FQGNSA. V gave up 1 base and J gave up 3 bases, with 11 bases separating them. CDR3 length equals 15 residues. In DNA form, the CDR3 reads TGTGCCAGCAGCTTAGATCCTTCCGGGACAGATACGCAGTATTTT. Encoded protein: CASSLDPSGTDTQYF. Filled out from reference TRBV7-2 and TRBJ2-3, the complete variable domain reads GAGVSQSPSNKVTEKGKDVELRCDPISGHTALYWYRQSLGQGLEFLIYFQGNSAPDKSGLPSDRFSAERTGGSVSTLTIQRTQQEDSAVYLCASSLDPSGTDTQYFGPGTRLTVL.

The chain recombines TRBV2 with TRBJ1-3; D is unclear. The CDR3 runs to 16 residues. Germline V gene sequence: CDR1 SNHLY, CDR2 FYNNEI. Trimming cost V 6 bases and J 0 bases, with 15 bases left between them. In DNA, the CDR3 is TGTGCCAGCAGCCCCGGACTGTCCAGCTCTGGAAACACCATATATTTT. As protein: CASSPGLSSSGNTIYF.

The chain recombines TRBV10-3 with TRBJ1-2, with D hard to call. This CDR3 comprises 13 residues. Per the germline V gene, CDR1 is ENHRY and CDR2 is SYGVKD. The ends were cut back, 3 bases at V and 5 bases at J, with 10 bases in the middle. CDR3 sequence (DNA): TGTGCCATCAGTGAAGACGGATTGTATGGCTACACCTTC. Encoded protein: CAISEDGLYGYTF.

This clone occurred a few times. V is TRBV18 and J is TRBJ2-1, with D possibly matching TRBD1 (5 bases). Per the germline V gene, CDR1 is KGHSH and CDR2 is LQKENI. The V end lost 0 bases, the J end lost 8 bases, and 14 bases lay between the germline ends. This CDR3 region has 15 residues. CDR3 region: CASSPPRQGRDEQFF. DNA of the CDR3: TGTGCCAGCTCACCACCGAGGCAGGGAAGGGATGAGCAGTTCTTC.

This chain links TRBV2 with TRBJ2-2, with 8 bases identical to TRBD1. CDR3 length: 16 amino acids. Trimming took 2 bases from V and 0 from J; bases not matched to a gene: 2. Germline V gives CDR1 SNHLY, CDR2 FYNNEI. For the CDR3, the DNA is TGTGCCAGCAGTGAACAGGGGGCGTCGAACACCGGGGAGCTGTTTTTT. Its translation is CASSEQGASNTGELFF.

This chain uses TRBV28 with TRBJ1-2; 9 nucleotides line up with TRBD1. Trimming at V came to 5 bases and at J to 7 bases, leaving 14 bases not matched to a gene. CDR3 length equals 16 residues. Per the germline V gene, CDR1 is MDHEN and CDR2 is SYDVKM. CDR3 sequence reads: CASSLQQGATLRGYTF. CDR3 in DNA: TGTGCCAGCAGTCTGCAACAGGGGGCAACGCTACGTGGCTACACCTTC.

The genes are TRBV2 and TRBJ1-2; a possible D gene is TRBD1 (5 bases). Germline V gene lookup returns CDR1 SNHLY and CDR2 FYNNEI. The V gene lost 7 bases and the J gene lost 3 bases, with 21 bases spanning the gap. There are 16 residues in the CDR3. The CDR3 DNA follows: TGTGCCAGCACCGGCAAGGTATCCGGGGCGGACTATGGCTACACCTTC. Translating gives CASTGKVSGADYGYTF. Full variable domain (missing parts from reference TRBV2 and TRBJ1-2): EPEVTQTPSHQVTQMGQEVILRCVPISNHLYFYWYRQILGQKVEFLVSFYNNEISEKSEIFDDQFSVERPDGSNFTLKIRSTKLEDSAMYFCASTGKVSGADYGYTFGSGTRLTVV.

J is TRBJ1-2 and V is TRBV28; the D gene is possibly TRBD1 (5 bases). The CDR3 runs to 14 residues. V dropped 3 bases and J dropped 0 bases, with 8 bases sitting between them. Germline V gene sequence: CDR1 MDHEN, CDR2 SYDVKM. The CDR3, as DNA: TGTGCCAGCAGTTTTCCGGGGGCTAACTATGGCTACACCTTC. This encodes CASSFPGANYGYTF.

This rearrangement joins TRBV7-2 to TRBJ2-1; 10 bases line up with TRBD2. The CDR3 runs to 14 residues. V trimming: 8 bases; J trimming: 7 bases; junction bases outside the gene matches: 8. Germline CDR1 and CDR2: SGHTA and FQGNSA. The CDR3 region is CASGKSGGANEQFF. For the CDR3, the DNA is TGTGCCAGCGGAAAAAGCGGGGGGGCGAATGAGCAGTTCTTC.

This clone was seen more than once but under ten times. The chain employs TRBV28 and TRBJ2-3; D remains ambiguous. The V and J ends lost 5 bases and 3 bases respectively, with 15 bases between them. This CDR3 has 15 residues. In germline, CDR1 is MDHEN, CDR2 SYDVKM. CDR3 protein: CASSLVGGGTDTQYF. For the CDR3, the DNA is TGTGCCAGCAGTCTCGTAGGCGGTGGGACAGATACGCAGTATTTT.

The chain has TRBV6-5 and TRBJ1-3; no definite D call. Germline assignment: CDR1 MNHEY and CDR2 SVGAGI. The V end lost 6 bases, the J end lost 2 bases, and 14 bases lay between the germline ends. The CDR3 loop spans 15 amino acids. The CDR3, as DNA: TGTGCCAGCAGCCCCACTCCGGCTGCTGGAAACACCATATATTTT. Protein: CASSPTPAAGNTIYF.

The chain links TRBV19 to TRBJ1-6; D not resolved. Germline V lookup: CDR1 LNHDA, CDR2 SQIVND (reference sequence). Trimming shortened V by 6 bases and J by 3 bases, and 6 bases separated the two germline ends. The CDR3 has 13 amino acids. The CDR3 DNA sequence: TGTGCCAGTAGAGCGTTCTATAATTCACCCCTCCACTTT. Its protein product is CASRAFYNSPLHF. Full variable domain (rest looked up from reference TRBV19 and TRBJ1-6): DGGITQSPKYLFRKEGQNVTLSCEQNLNHDAMYWYRQDPGQGLRLIYYSQIVNDFQKGDIAEGYSVSREKKESFPLTVTSAQKNPTAFYLCASRAFYNSPLHFGNGTRLTVT.

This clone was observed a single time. Here the CDR3 reads CASSEQRAEGVKLAKNIQYF. Here the CDR3 DNA reads TGTGCCAGCAGTGAACAAAGGGCGGAGGGGGTAAAACTAGCCAAAAACATTCAGTACTTC. The V call is TRBV6-1, the J call TRBJ2-4; tentatively, D is TRBD1 or TRBD2 (6 bases each). The CDR3 loop spans 20 amino acids. Per germline, CDR1 MNHNS and CDR2 SASEGT. V lost 2 bases to trimming and J lost 0 bases, with 23 bases between them.

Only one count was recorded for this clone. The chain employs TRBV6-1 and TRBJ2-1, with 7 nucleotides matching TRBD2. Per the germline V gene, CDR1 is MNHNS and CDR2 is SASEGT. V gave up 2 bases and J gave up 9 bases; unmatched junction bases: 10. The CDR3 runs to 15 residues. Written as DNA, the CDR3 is TGTGCCAGCAGTGAACTGCGCGGGAGATGGAGTGAGCAGTTCTTC. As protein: CASSELRGRWSEQFF.

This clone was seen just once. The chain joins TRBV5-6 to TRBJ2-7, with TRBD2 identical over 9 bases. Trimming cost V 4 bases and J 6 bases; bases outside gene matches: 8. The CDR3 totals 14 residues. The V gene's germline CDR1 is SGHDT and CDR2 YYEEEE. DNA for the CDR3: TGTGCCAGCAGCCAGGGACTAGCCCTCGGCGAGCAGTACTTC. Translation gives CASSQGLALGEQYF.

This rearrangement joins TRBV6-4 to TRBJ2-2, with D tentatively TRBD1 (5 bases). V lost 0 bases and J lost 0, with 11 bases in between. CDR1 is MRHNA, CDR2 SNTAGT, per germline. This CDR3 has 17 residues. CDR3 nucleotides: TGTGCCAGCAGTGACTCCCTGGGGCCGTCGAACACCGGGGAGCTGTTTTTT. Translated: CASSDSLGPSNTGELFF.

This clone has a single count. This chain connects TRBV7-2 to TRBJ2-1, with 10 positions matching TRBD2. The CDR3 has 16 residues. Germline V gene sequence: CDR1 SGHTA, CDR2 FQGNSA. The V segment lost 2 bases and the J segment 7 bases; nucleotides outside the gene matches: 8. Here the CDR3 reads CASSLRASGSGNEQFF. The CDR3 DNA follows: TGTGCCAGCAGCTTAAGGGCTAGCGGGAGTGGGAATGAGCAGTTCTTC. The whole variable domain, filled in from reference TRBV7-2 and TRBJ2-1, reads GAGVSQSPSNKVTEKGKDVELRCDPISGHTALYWYRQSLGQGLEFLIYFQGNSAPDKSGLPSDRFSAERTGGSVSTLTIQRTQQEDSAVYLCASSLRASGSGNEQFFGPGTRLTVL.

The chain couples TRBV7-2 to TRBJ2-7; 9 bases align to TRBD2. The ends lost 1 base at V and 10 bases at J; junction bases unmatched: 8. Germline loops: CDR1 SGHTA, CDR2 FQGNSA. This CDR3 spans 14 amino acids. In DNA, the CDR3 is TGTGCCAGCAGCTTAGAGGCTAGCGGGGACTTTCAGTACTTC. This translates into CASSLEASGDFQYF.

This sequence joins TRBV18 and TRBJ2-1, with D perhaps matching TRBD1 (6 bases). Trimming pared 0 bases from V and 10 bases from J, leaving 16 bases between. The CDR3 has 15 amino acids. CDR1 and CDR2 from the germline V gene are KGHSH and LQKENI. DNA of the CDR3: TGTGCCAGCTCACCACCGAGCGACAGGTCGGGGGAGCAGTTCTTC. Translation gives CASSPPSDRSGEQFF.